This TCR beta chain was found in a study of blood T cell repertoires in COVID-19. The overall study: Whether acute or convalescent, the COVID-19 samples came from the United States, Italy and Spain. T cells, B-cell-depleted T cells, or PBMCs supplied cDNA or gDNA.

Clones were sequenced by immunoSEQ multiplex PCR, and TCRdb holds only the in-frame ones, with some missing. The sample has some 130,000 clones, about four fifths seen once. V lost 4 bases and J lost 4, with 13 bases in between. CDR1 is GTSNPN, CDR2 SVGIG, per germline (reference sequence). This CDR3 is 13 amino acids long. The chain has TRBV30 and TRBJ2-5; possibly TRBD2 for D (5 bases). The clonotype comes from a woman in her fifties or sixties with active or convalescent COVID-19. The sample comprised peripheral blood. CDR3 sequence: CAWTTPAGETQYF. CDR3 nucleotides: TGTGCCTGGACGACTCCGGCGGGAGAGACCCAGTACTTC.